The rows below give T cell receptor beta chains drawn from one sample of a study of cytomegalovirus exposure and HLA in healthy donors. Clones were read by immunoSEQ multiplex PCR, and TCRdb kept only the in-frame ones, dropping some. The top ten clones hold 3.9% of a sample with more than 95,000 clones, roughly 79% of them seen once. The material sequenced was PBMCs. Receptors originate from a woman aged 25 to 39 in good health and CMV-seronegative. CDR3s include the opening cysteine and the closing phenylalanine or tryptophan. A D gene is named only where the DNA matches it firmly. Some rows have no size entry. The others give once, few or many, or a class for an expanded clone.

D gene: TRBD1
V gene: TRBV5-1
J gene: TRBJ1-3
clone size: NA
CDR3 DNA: TGCGCCAGCAGCTTGTCGGGACAGGGGCACACCATATATTTT
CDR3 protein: CASSLSGQGHTIYF

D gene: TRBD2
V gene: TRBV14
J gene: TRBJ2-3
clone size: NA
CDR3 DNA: TGTGCCAGCAGTTTCACTAGCGGGAGCGCATCAGATACGCAGTATTTT
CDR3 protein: CASSFTSGSASDTQYF

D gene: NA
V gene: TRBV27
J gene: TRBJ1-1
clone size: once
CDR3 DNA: TGTGCCAGCAGTTTAGAGGCCCTGGGTATCGCTTTCTTT
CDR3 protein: CASSLEALGIAFF

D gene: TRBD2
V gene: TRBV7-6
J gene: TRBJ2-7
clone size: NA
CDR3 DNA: TGTGCCAGCAGCTTAGCGACTAGCGGGAGCAGCGAGCAGTACTTC
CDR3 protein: CASSLATSGSSEQYF

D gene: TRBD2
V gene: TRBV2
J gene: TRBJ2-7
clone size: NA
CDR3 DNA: TGTGCCAGCCTGGGACTAGCTGTCTACGAGCAGTACTTC
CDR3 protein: CASLGLAVYEQYF

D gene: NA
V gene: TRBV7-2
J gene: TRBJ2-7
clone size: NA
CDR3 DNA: TGTGCCAGCAGCACCCGGGACGGGGGCTCCTACGAGCAGTACTTC
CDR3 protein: CASSTRDGGSYEQYF

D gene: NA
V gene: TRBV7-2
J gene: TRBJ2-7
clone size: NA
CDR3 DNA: TGTGCCAGCAGCCGAGCAGGAGGAACCTACGAGCAGTACTTC
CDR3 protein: CASSRAGGTYEQYF

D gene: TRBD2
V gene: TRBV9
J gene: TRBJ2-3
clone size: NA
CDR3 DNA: TGTGCCAGCAGCGCCATGGGGACTAGCTTCGTCACAGATACGCAGTATTTT
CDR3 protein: CASSAMGTSFVTDTQYF

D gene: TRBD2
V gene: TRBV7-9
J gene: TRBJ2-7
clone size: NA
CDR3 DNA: TGTGCCAGCGGCTCAAGCGGGGCAGACGAGCAGTACTTC
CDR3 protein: CASGSSGADEQYF

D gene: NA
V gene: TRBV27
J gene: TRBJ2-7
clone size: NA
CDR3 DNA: TGTGCCAGCAAGTTTATGAGGGAACTGAGCGAGCAGTACTTC
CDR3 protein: CASKFMRELSEQYF

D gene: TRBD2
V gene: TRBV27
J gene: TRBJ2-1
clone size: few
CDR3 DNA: TGTGCCAGCCGCGCTAGCGGGCCCGCGATGTATGAGCAGTTCTTC
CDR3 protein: CASRASGPAMYEQFF

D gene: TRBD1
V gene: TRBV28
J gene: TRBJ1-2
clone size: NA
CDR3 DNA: TGTGCCAGCAGACCCCGACAGGGGGCCTATGGCTACACCTTC
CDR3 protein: CASRPRQGAYGYTF

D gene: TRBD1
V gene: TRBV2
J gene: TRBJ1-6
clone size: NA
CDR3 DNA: TGTGCCAGCTTAGAAGACAGGGGAAATTCACCCCTCCACTTT
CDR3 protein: CASLEDRGNSPLHF

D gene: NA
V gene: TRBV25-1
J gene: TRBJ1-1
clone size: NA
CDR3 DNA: TGTGCCAGCAGGACAGCCGATGAAGCTTTCTTT
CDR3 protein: CASRTADEAFF

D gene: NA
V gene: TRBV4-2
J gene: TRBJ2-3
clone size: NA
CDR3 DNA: TGTGCCAGCAGCCCAACGGGGACAGATACGCAGTATTTT
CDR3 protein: CASSPTGTDTQYF

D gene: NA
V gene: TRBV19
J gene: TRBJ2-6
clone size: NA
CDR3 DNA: TGTGCCAGTAGGCAAGGGGGTTCTGGGGCCAACGTCCTGACTTTC
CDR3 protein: CASRQGGSGANVLTF

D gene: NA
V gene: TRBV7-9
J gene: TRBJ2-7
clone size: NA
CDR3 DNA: TGTGCCAGCAGTTGGGCGGGTTCTCGGGAGCAGTACTTC
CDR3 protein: CASSWAGSREQYF

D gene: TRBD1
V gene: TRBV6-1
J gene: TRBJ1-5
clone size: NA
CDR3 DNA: TGTGCCAGCATCGGACAGGGGGCTTGGCAGCCCCAGCATTTT
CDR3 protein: CASIGQGAWQPQHF

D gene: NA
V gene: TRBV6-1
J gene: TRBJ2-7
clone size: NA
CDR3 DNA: TGTGCCAGCAGTGACGGCCCTCTCGGAACTAGCTCCTACGAGCAGTACTTC
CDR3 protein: CASSDGPLGTSSYEQYF

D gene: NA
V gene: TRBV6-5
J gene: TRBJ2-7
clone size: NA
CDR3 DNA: TGTGCCATCAGTGCCCAGGATAGCGGCTCCTACGAGCAGTACTTC
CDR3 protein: CAISAQDSGSYEQYF

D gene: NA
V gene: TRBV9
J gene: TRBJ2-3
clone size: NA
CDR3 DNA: TGTGCCAGTTCTATTACGCAGTATTTT
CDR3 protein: CASSITQYF

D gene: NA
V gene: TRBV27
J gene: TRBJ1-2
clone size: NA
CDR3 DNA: TGTGCCAGCAGTCCAAGACAGAGCTATGGCTACACCTTC
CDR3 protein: CASSPRQSYGYTF

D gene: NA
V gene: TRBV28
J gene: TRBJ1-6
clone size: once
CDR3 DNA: TGTGCCAGCAGATCCATCGGGTCACCCCTCCACTTT
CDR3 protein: CASRSIGSPLHF

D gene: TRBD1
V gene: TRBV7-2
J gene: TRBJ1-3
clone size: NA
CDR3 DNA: TGTGCCAGCAGCTCGGACAGGTCGAACTCTGGAAACACCATATATTTT
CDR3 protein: CASSSDRSNSGNTIYF

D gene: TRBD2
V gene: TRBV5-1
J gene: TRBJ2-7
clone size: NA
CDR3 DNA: TGCGCCAGCAGCTTGGCTAGCGGGAGTCAAGGCGAGCAGTACTTC
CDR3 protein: CASSLASGSQGEQYF

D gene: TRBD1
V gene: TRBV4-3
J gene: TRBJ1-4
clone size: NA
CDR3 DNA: TGCGCCAGCAGCCACAGGGGGCTGGTTGAAAAACTGTTTTTT
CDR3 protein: CASSHRGLVEKLFF

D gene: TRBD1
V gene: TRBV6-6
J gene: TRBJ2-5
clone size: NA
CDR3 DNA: TGTGCCAGCAATATAGGGACAGGGAATTGGTTAGAGACCCAGTACTTC
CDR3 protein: CASNIGTGNWLETQYF

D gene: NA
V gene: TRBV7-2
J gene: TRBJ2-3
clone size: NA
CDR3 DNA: TGTGCCAGCAGCTTTTGGGTGGGGGGTCAAGATACGCAGTATTTT
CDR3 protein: CASSFWVGGQDTQYF

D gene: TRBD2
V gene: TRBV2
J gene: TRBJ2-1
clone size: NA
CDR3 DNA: TGTGCCAGCGGGGACCCAGGCGGGAGCTCCTACAATGAGCAGTTCTTC
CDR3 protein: CASGDPGGSSYNEQFF

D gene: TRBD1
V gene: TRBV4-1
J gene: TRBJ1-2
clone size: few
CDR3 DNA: TGCGCCAGCAGCCAAGTAAACCTCGTCGACAGGGGGCAAGGCTACACCTTC
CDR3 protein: CASSQVNLVDRGQGYTF

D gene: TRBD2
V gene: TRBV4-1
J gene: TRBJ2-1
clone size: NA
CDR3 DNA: TGCGCCAGCAGCCAAGACGGTGGACTAGCGCCTAATGAGCAGTTCTTC
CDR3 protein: CASSQDGGLAPNEQFF